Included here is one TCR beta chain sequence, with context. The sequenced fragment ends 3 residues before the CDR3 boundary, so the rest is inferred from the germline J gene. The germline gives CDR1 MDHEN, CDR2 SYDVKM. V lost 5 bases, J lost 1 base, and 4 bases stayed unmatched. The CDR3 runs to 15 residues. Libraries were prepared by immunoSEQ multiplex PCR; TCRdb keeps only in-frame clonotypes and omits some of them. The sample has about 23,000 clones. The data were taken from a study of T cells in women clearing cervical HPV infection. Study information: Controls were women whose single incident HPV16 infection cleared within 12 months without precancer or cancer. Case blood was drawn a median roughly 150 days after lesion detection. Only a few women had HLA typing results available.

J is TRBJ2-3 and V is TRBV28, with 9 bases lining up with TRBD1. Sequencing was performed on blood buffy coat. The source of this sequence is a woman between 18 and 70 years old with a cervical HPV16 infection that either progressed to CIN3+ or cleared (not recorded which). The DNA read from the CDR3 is TGTGCCAGCAGTCCGTACAGGGGGCGCACAGATACG. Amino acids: CASSPYRGRTDT. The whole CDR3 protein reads CASSPYRGRTDTQYF.